The 11 T cell receptor beta chains below were found in one sample sequenced in a study of blood T cell repertoires in COVID-19. The assay was immunoSEQ multiplex PCR, and TCRdb's table has in-frame clones only and misses some. The profile shows approximately 99,000 clones, 88% of them singletons. Source material: peripheral blood. These receptors came from a man aged 45 to 65 with COVID-19, enrolled during active disease.

The chain uses TRBV6-5 and TRBJ1-5, with D possibly TRBD1 on 5 matching bases. This CDR3 region has 14 residues. CDR1 is MNHEY and CDR2 is SVGAGI in the germline V gene. V lost 5 bases to trimming and J lost 3 bases, with 11 bases between them. CDR3 in DNA: TGTGCCAGCAGTCCCGGGGGTACCAATCAGCCCCAGCATTTT. This sequence encodes CASSPGGTNQPQHF.

This sequence joins TRBV2 and TRBJ1-6, with no clear D. From germline, CDR1 is SNHLY and CDR2 FYNNEI. Trimming removed 3 bases at V and 9 bases at J, with 9 bases between. The CDR3 runs to 13 residues. The CDR3 DNA reads as TGTGCCAGCAGTGACGAGGGAGTTTCACCCCTCCACTTT. Translation: CASSDEGVSPLHF.

The chain uses TRBV4-1 and TRBJ1-4; no clear D gene. The germline V and J ends were trimmed by 4 bases and 8 bases, with 17 bases remaining between them. The CDR3 spans 15 residues. From germline, CDR1 is MGHRA and CDR2 YSYEKL. This chain's CDR3 is CASSPNPRSGEKLFF. The CDR3 DNA reads TGCGCCAGCAGCCCAAACCCCCGTTCGGGGGAAAAACTGTTTTTT.

This clone was seen just once. V is TRBV20-1 and J is TRBJ2-5; TRBD1 matches at 9 bases. The length of the CDR3 is 15 residues. The trim removed 3 bases at V and 2 bases at J, leaving 7 bases unmatched. CDR1 DFQATT and CDR2 SNEGSKA come from the germline V gene (reference sequence). The CDR3: CSASKPGTGQETQYF. In DNA, the CDR3 is TGCAGTGCTAGTAAACCCGGGACAGGGCAAGAGACCCAGTACTTC.

The rearrangement links TRBV18 to TRBJ2-5, with a possible D match to TRBD1 (6 bases). Between the trimmed V and J ends, which lost 3 bases and 5 bases, there was a span of 16 bases. Per the germline V gene, CDR1 is KGHSH and CDR2 is LQKENI. The CDR3 extends over 15 amino acids. The DNA for the CDR3 is TGTGCCAGCTCACCTAAAACAGGGCTCGGGGAGACCCAGTACTTC. It yields the protein CASSPKTGLGETQYF.

The CDR3, as DNA: TGTGCCTGGAGTGGCGCGGGAGATACGCAGTATTTT. Translation gives CAWSGAGDTQYF. This rearrangement joins TRBV30 to TRBJ2-3; tentatively, D is TRBD2 (5 bases). This CDR3 region has 12 residues. CDR1 and CDR2 (germline): GTSNPN, SVGIG (reference sequence). Trimming removed 1 base from V and 5 bases from J, with 7 bases in between.

In this sample, this clone turned up once. The chain carries TRBV15 and TRBJ1-4; a weak D match, TRBD1 (6 bases). Trimming removed 5 bases from V and 0 bases from J, with 13 bases in between. The CDR3 totals 16 residues. Germline CDR1 and CDR2: LNHNV and YYDKDF (reference sequence). The CDR3 sequence is CATSAYRVPTNEKLFF. As DNA, the CDR3 is TGTGCCACCAGCGCGTACAGGGTACCAACTAATGAAAAACTGTTTTTT.

The rearrangement joins TRBV11-2 to TRBJ1-6; 7 bases line up with TRBD1. Per the germline V gene, CDR1 is SGHAT and CDR2 is FQNNGV. This CDR3 contains 18 residues. V was clipped by 4 bases and J by 5 bases; unmatched bases: 14. The CDR3 loop reads CASSSSLRDRVDNSPLHF. The CDR3 bases are TGTGCCAGCAGCTCATCGTTAAGAGACAGGGTGGATAATTCACCCCTCCACTTT.

The V and J genes are TRBV7-8 and TRBJ1-5; 10 bases map to TRBD1. CDR1 and CDR2 from the germline V gene are SGHVS and FQNEAQ. V lost 5 bases to trimming and J lost 1 base; unmatched junction nucleotides: 2. This CDR3 is 15 amino acids long. CDR3 in amino acids: CASSPDRGSNQPQHF. CDR3 coding DNA: TGTGCCAGCAGCCCGGACAGGGGGAGCAATCAGCCCCAGCATTTT.

V is TRBV18 and J is TRBJ2-7; D is perhaps TRBD1 (5 bases). Germline-derived CDR1 and CDR2 are KGHSH and LQKENI. The CDR3 totals 14 residues. Trimming shortened V by 2 bases and J by 5 bases, and 13 bases separated the two germline ends. The CDR3 sequence: CASSPSPGSNEQYF. CDR3 coding DNA: TGTGCCAGCTCACCAAGCCCAGGGTCCAACGAGCAGTACTTC.

This clone has a handful of counts. V gene TRBV5-4 combines with J gene TRBJ2-1, with 9 positions matching TRBD2. J gave up 8 bases and V 4 bases, and 7 bases lay outside the gene matches. The germline CDR1 and CDR2 sequences are SGHNT and YYREEE (reference sequence). This CDR3 is built from 14 residues. The CDR3 DNA is TGTGCCAGCAGCGCGCGGGGGGGCTGGGATGAGCAGTTCTTC. Residues: CASSARGGWDEQFF.